These T cell receptor beta chains were read from a single sample in a study of vaccination effects on CD4 cells after COVID-19. Measured with immunoSEQ multiplex PCR; TCRdb has only the in-frame clones, and not every one. The profile shows around 11,000 clones, approximately 69% of them singletons. Their target antigens are unknown. The source material was CD4+ T cells from PBMCs cultured with HCoV-229E spike peptides, sampled before COVID-19 vaccination. Source of these receptors: a human donor who received a COVID-19 vaccine. CDR3s include the opening cysteine and the closing phenylalanine or tryptophan. The D gene is left open where the match is weak. Clone size is shown for a subset of rows, as once, few, many or a class of expanded clone.

>-|TRBV19|TRBJ2-4|-|14
TGTGCCAGTAGTATATTAGGGCGAGAAAACATTCAGTACTTC
CASSILGRENIQYF
>-|TRBV9|TRBJ2-6|-|15
TGTGCCAGCAGCCTTCGATTCTCTGGGGCCAACGTCCTGACTTTC
CASSLRFSGANVLTF
>-|TRBV6-4|TRBJ1-6|-|13
TGTGCCAGCAGTGACTCGTTAGGGACATTTCTCCACTTT
CASSDSLGTFLHF
>-|TRBV4-1|TRBJ1-2|few|18
TGCGCCAGCAGCCAAAGGCAAAGTTCGGGGAGAGTGGCCTATGGCTACACCTTC
CASSQRQSSGRVAYGYTF
>-|TRBV9|TRBJ1-2|once|13
TGTGCCAGCATGGGAGGGGCGGGCTATGGCTACACCTTC
CASMGGAGYGYTF
>-|TRBV19|TRBJ1-3|-|15
TGTGCCAGCTTTTCATCGGCCAGCTCTGGAAACACCATATATTTT
CASFSSASSGNTIYF
>-|TRBV3-1/TRBV3-2|TRBJ2-1|-|15
TGTGCCAGCAGCCAGATGGTCGTGGGAGCAAGTGAGCAGTTCTTC
CASSQMVVGASEQFF
>-|TRBV6-5|TRBJ2-7|-|11
TGTGCCAGCAGTTACTCGAGAGAGCAGTACTTC
CASSYSREQYF
>-|TRBV6-5|TRBJ2-7|hyperexpanded|14
TGTGCCAGCAGTCAGGCGACTAGTACCTACGAGCAGTACTTC
CASSQATSTYEQYF
>TRBD1|TRBV4-3|TRBJ1-6|few|17
TGCGCCAGCAGCCAGTTGTCCGGGACAGGGGGGGGATCACCCCTCCACTTT
CASSQLSGTGGGSPLHF
>TRBD2|TRBV7-2|TRBJ2-1|-|13
TGTGCCAGCAAGACTAGCGGGGGTAATGAGCAGTTCTTC
CASKTSGGNEQFF
>-|TRBV7-9|TRBJ2-5|-|13
TGTGCCAGCAGCGCAGGCGTGGCGGAGACCCAGTACTTC
CASSAGVAETQYF
>TRBD1|TRBV19|TRBJ2-3|-|17
TGTGCCAGTAGTCCTCACATAACAGGGGGGAGCACAGATACGCAGTATTTT
CASSPHITGGSTDTQYF
>-|TRBV29-1|TRBJ2-5|-|12
TGCAGCGTTGCTGGTGGGGGTGGGGCCCAGTACTTC
CSVAGGGGAQYF
>-|TRBV4-3|TRBJ2-7|-|13
TGCGCCAGCAGCCAGATTGCTAACCAGGAGCAGTACTTC
CASSQIANQEQYF
>-|TRBV28|TRBJ2-7|-|13
TGTGCCAGCAGTTGGACTCGATTGGACGAGCAGTACTTC
CASSWTRLDEQYF
>-|TRBV28|TRBJ1-1|-|13
TGTGCCAGCAGTCGAACTTGGTTGGCGGAAGCTTTCTTT
CASSRTWLAEAFF
>TRBD1|TRBV30|TRBJ1-2|-|18
TGTGCCTGGAGTTACCCCGTTCCAGGGACAGGGGTCCCATGGGGCTACACCTTC
CAWSYPVPGTGVPWGYTF
>-|TRBV7-3|TRBJ2-1|once|17
TGTGCCAGCAGCTTAAAGGTCGGATTAGGGGTGAACAATGAGCAGTTCTTC
CASSLKVGLGVNNEQFF
>-|TRBV3-1/TRBV3-2|TRBJ2-1|-|14
TGTGCCAGCAGCCAAGGTCCGAGCAGGAATGAGCAGTTCTTC
CASSQGPSRNEQFF
>TRBD2|TRBV5-1|TRBJ2-2|-|17
TGCGCCAGCAGCGCCCTACTAGCGGGAGGGCCAAACGGGGAGCTGTTTTTT
CASSALLAGGPNGELFF
>-|TRBV7-2|TRBJ2-6|-|16
TGTGCCAGCAGCTTAGTGGGAAACTCTGGGGCCAACGTCCTGACTTTC
CASSLVGNSGANVLTF
>-|TRBV7-2|TRBJ2-2|-|14
TGTGCCAGCAGCTTAGACGGTGGCACCGGGGAGCTGTTTTTT
CASSLDGGTGELFF